The rows below give T cell receptor beta chains drawn from one sample of a study of blood T cells in healthy people across ages. TCRdb ran MiXCR on the 5' RACE reads and lists one entry per CDR3 protein. Of more than 1,400,000 distinct CDR3 sequences listed, about 43% were seen once; the top ten hold roughly 7.9%. Sequencing was performed on blood. The receptors come from a woman between 18 and 29 years old in good health. CDR3s leave out the opening cysteine and the closing phenylalanine or tryptophan. D genes are given only for firm matches.

TRBV7-7	.	.	ASSLRATGVSETQY
TRBV3-1	.	TRBJ2-3	ASSQRPGTDTQY
TRBV2	.	TRBJ2-5	ASSQTLAQETQY
TRBV20-1	.	TRBJ1-1	SSRPRGGTEAF
TRBV27	.	TRBJ2-7	ASSLGGYFYEQY
TRBV6-5	TRBD1	TRBJ1-2	ASQALQGHYGYT
TRBV5-6	.	TRBJ2-7	ASSLGTRGSYEQY
TRBV9	.	TRBJ1-1	ASAPPGEKNTEAF
TRBV6-5	TRBD1	TRBJ1-4	ASRQRQGFTNEKLF
TRBV20-1	.	TRBJ2-3	SASRRDGTDTQY
TRBV2	.	TRBJ2-3	ASSKDLSTDTQY
TRBV6-2/TRBV6-3	.	TRBJ1-5	ASSYLEGAQH
TRBV7-2	.	TRBJ2-3	ASSISRTDTQY
TRBV6-2/TRBV6-3	.	TRBJ2-1	ASSSSGPDYNEQF
TRBV7-2	.	TRBJ2-5	ASCLGRAETQY
TRBV21-1	.	TRBJ1-1	ASSKAVRLTGWRTEAF
TRBV2	.	TRBJ2-3	ASSDDKGADTQY
TRBV3-1	.	TRBJ2-4	ASSQNGFGSREPPGEQY
TRBV12-3/TRBV12-4	TRBD1	TRBJ1-4	ASSPRGTGSEKLF
TRBV3-1	.	TRBJ2-3	ASSHASADAQY
TRBV9	.	TRBJ1-1	ASSRYRNTGAF
TRBV12-5	TRBD2	TRBJ2-5	ASGFLGGQETQY
TRBV7-9	.	TRBJ1-1	ASSPYVEAEAF
TRBV29-1	.	TRBJ1-2	SVERDKANYGYT
TRBV20-1	.	TRBJ1-2	SARMDSSYGYT
TRBV2	TRBD2	TRBJ2-3	ASRTSGGALRDTQY
TRBV14	.	TRBJ1-2	ASSQDGASKGRYT
TRBV14	.	TRBJ2-1	ASSKHRGGLNNEQF
TRBV24-1	TRBD2	TRBJ2-2	ATSVPAGGSNTGELF
TRBV20-1	TRBD2	TRBJ2-5	SARERSGRAGEQY
TRBV6-5	TRBD1	TRBJ2-1	ASSYLIGQGGNNEQF